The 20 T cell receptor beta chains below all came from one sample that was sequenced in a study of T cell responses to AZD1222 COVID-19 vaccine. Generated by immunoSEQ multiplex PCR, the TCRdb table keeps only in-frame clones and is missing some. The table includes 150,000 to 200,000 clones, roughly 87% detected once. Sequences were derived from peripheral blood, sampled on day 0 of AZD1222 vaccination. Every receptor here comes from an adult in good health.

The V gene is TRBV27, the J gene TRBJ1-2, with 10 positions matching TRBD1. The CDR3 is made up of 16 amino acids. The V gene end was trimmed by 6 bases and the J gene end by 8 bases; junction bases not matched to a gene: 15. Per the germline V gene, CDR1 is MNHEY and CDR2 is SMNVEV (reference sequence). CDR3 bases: TGTGCCAGCAGCGATTTAAGGGACCGGGACAGGGGAGGCTACACCTTC. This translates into CASSDLRDRDRGGYTF.

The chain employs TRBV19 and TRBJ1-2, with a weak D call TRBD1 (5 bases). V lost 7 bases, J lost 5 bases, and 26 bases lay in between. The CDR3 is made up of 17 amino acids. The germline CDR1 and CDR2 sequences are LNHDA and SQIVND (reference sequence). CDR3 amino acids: CASNTIHGGLEAYGYTF. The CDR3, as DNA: TGTGCCAGTAATACTATACACGGGGGTTTGGAGGCGTATGGCTACACCTTC.

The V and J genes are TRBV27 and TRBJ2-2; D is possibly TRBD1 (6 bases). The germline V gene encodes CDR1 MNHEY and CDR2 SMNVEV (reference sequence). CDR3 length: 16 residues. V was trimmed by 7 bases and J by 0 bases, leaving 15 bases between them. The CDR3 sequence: CASKRTVRTNTGELFF. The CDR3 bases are TGTGCCAGCAAAAGGACAGTAAGAACGAACACCGGGGAGCTGTTTTTT.

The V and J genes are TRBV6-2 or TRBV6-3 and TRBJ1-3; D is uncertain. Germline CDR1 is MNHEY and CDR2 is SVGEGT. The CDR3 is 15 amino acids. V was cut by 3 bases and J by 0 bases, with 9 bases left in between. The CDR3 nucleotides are TGTGCCAGCAGTTATCCACCTGCCTCTGGAAACACCATATATTTT. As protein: CASSYPPASGNTIYF.

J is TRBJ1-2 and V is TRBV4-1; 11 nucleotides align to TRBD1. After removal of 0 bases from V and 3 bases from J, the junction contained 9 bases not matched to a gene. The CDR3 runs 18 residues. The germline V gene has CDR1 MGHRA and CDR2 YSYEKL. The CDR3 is CASSQDGTGGPMDYGYTF. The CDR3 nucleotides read TGCGCCAGCAGCCAAGATGGGACAGGGGGGCCCATGGACTATGGCTACACCTTC.

The CDR3 is CSAGQGGKRGYNEQFF. CDR3 nucleotides: TGCAGCGCGGGACAGGGGGGGAAGCGGGGCTACAATGAGCAGTTCTTC. This chain links TRBV29-1 with TRBJ2-1, with 11 bases matching TRBD1. This CDR3 is built from 16 residues. Germline V gene data show CDR1 as SQVTM and CDR2 as ANQGSEA. Trimming removed 7 bases from V and 3 bases from J; junction bases left unmatched: 11.

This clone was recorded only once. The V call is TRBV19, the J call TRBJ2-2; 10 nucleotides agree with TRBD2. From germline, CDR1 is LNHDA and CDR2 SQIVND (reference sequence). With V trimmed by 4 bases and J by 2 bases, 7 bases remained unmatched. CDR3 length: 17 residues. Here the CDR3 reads CASSRARLAGNTGELFF. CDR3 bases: TGTGCCAGTAGTAGGGCCCGACTAGCGGGTAACACCGGGGAGCTGTTTTTT. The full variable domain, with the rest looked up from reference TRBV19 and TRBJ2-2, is DGGITQSPKYLFRKEGQNVTLSCEQNLNHDAMYWYRQDPGQGLRLIYYSQIVNDFQKGDIAEGYSVSREKKESFPLTVTSAQKNPTAFYLCASSRARLAGNTGELFFGEGSRLTVL.

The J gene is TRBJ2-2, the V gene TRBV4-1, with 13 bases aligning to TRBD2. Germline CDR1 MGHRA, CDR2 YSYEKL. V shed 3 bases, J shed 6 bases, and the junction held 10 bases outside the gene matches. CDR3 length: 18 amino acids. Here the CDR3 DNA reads TGCGCCAGCAGCCAGAGTGGACTAGCGGGAGAAAGGGCCGGGGAGCTGTTTTTT. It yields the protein CASSQSGLAGERAGELFF.

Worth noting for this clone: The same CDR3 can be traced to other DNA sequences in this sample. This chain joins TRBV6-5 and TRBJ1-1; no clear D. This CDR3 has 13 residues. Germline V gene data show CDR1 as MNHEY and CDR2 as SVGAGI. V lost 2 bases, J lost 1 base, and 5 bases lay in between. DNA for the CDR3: TGTGCCAGCAGTTACAGGGCGAACACTGAAGCTTTCTTT. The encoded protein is CASSYRANTEAFF.

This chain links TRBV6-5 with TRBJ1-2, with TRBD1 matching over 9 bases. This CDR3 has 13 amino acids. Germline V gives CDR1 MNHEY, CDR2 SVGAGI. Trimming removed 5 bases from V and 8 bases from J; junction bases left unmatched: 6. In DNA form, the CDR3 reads TGTGCCAGCAGTCGGGACAGGGAAGGAGGCTACACCTTC. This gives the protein CASSRDREGGYTF.

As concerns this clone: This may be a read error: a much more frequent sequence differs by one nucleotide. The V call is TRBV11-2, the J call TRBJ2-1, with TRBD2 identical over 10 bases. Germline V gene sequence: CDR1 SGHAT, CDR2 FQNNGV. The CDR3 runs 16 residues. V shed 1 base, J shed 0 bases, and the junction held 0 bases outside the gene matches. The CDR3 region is CASSLGLAGSYNEQFF. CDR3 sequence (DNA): TGTGCCAGCAGCTTAGGACTAGCGGGCTCCTACAATGAGCAGTTCTTC.

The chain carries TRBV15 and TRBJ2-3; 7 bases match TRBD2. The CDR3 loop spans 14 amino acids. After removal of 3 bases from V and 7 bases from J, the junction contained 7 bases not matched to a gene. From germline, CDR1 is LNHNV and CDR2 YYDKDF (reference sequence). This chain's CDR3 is CATSSGGRVHTQYF. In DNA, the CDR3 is TGTGCCACCAGCAGTGGGGGGAGGGTTCATACGCAGTATTTT.

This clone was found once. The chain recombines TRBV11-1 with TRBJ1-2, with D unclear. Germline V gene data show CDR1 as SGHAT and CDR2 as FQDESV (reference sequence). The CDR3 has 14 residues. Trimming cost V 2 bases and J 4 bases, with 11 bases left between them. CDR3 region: CASSLLGSGYGYTF. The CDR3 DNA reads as TGTGCCAGCAGCTTATTGGGGAGCGGCTATGGCTACACCTTC.

CDR3 residues: CASSDKAGRRETQYF. The CDR3 DNA is TGTGCCAGCAGTGACAAGGCAGGAAGAAGGGAGACCCAGTACTTC. This chain uses TRBV6-4 with TRBJ2-5; D gene ambiguous. Germline CDR1 MRHNA, CDR2 SNTAGT. The V gene lost 2 bases and the J gene lost 5 bases, with 15 bases spanning the gap. The CDR3 covers 15 residues.

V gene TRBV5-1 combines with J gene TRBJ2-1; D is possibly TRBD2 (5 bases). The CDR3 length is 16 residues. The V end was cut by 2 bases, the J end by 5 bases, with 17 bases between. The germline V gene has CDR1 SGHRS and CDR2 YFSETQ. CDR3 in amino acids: CASSFPRAGAHNEQFF. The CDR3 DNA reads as TGCGCCAGCAGCTTCCCGAGGGCAGGAGCGCACAATGAGCAGTTCTTC.

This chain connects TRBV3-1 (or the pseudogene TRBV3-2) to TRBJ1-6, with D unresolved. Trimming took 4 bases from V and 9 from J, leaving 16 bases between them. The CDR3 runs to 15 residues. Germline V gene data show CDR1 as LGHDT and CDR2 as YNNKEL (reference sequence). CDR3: CASSPSFSVRSPLHF. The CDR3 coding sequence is TGTGCCAGCAGCCCGTCTTTTTCCGTACGTTCACCCCTCCACTTT.

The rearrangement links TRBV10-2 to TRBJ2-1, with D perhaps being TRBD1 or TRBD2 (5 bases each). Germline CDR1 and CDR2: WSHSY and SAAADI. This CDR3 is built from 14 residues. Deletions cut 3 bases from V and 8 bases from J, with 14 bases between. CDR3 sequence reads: CASSDFGAGHEQFF. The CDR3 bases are TGCGCCAGCAGTGACTTCGGGGCCGGTCATGAGCAGTTCTTC.

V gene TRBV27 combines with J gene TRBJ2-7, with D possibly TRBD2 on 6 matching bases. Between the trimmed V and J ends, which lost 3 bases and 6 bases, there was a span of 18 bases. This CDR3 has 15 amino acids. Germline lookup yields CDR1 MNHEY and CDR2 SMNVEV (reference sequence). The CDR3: CASSLMAGIQAEQYF. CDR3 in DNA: TGTGCCAGCAGTTTGATGGCGGGGATTCAGGCCGAGCAGTACTTC.

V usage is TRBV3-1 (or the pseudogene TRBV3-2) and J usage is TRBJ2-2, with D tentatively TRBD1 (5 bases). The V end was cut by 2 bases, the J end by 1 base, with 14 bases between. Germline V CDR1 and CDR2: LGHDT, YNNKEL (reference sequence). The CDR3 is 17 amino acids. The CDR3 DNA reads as TGTGCCAGCAGCCAAACAACCGGCAGGGTGAACACCGGGGAGCTGTTTTTT. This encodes CASSQTTGRVNTGELFF.

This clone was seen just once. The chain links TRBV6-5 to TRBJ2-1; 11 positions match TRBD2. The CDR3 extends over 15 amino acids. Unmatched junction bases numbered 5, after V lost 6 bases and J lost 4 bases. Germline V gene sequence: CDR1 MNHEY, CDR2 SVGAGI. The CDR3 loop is CASSRLAGKYNEQFF. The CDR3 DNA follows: TGTGCCAGCAGCCGACTAGCGGGAAAGTACAATGAGCAGTTCTTC.